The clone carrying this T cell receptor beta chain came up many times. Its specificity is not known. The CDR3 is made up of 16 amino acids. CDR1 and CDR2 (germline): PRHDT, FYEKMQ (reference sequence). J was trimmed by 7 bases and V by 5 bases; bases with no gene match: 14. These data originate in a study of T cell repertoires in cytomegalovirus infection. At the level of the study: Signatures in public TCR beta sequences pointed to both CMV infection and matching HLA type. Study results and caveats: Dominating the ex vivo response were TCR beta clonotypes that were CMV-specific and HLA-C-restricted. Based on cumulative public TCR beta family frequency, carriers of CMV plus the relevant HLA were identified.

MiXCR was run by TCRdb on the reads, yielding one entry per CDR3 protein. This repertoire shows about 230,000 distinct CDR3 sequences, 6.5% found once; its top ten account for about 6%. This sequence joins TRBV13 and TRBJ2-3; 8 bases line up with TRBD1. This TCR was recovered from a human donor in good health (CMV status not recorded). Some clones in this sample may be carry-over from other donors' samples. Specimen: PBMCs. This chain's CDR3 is CASSPSTGGIRNTQYF. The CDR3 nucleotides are TGTGCCAGCAGCCCATCAACAGGGGGAATTCGGAATACGCAGTATTTT.